Listed below are T cell receptor beta chains from one sample, sequenced in a study of T cell repertoires in cytomegalovirus infection. No antigen has been identified for these receptors. TCRdb processed the reads anew with MiXCR; each CDR3 protein has one entry. Among 200,000 to 250,000 distinct CDR3 sequences listed, roughly two fifths were seen once. Specimen: CD8+ T cells from cultured PBMCs, collected from culture after CMV antigen stimulation. The receptors shown here come from a human donor in good health (CMV status not recorded). Some clones in this sample may be carry-over from other donors' samples. Both conserved end residues are part of each CDR3. A D gene is named only where the DNA matches it firmly.

D gene: -
J gene: TRBJ1-1
V gene: TRBV5-1
CDR3 protein: CASSLGMVGTEAFF

D gene: TRBD2
J gene: TRBJ2-7
V gene: TRBV12-3/TRBV12-4
CDR3 protein: CASSLSGRTYEQYF

D gene: TRBD1
J gene: TRBJ1-2
V gene: TRBV9
CDR3 protein: CASSVAGTGAGYTF

D gene: -
J gene: TRBJ2-1
V gene: TRBV20-1
CDR3 protein: CSAALDAYNEQFF

D gene: TRBD1
J gene: TRBJ2-2
V gene: TRBV7-6
CDR3 protein: CASSPTLRGQGELFF

D gene: TRBD1
J gene: TRBJ2-5
V gene: TRBV10-3
CDR3 protein: CAISGSRDREAETQYF

D gene: -
J gene: TRBJ2-7
V gene: TRBV5-6
CDR3 protein: CASSLGGIGDHEQYF

D gene: -
J gene: TRBJ2-7
V gene: TRBV4-2
CDR3 protein: CASSQTLVGSYEQYF

D gene: -
J gene: TRBJ1-1
V gene: TRBV11-2
CDR3 protein: CASSPWRGGNTEAFF

D gene: TRBD1
J gene: TRBJ2-7
V gene: TRBV5-6
CDR3 protein: CASSSGGSSYEQYF

D gene: TRBD1
J gene: TRBJ1-2
V gene: TRBV6-5
CDR3 protein: CASSYRDRRDPMDGYTF

D gene: -
J gene: TRBJ1-6
V gene: TRBV7-3
CDR3 protein: CASSDVGSPLHF

D gene: -
J gene: TRBJ1-1
V gene: TRBV13
CDR3 protein: CASRPRNTEAFF

D gene: TRBD1
J gene: TRBJ1-1
V gene: TRBV20-1
CDR3 protein: CSATTGEVEAFF